This paragraph covers one T cell receptor (beta chain) sequence. The data were obtained in a study of blood T cell repertoires in COVID-19. At the level of the study: The study drew acute and convalescent COVID-19 samples from the United States, Italy and Spain.

In assigning cohorts, the study relied on participant-reported clinical history. Here immunoSEQ multiplex PCR was the method, and the copy in TCRdb shows in-frame clones only, minus some. The sample records 200,000 to 250,000 clones, more than 80% being singletons. The clonotype originates from a man between 60 and 75 years old who had recovered from COVID-19. The specimen was PBMCs or T cells enriched from blood (not recorded which).

CDR3 bases: TGTGCCAGCAGCAACCGCGCCCCTCTAGCGGGGGTTTTTGAGCAGTACTTC. Amino acids: CASSNRAPLAGVFEQYF. V is TRBV6-2 or TRBV6-3 and J is TRBJ2-7; 10 bases align to TRBD2. The CDR3 consists of 17 residues. V dropped 6 bases and J dropped 7; count of bases not matched to a gene: 18. Germline CDR1 MNHEY, CDR2 SVGEGT.